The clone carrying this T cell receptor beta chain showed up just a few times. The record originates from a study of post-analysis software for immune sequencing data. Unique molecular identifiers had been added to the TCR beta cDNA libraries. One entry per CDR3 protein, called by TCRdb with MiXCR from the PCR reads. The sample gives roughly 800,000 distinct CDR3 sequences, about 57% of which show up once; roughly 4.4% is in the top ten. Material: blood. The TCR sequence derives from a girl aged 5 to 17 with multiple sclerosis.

The CDR3 region has the DNA TGCAGTGCTGGTCCGGGACTAGGTCCGTTGGAGCAGTACTTC. The encoded protein is CSAGPGLGPLEQYF. J is TRBJ2-7 and V is TRBV20-1, with TRBD2 matching over 8 bases. Germline-derived CDR1 and CDR2 are DFQATT and SNEGSKA (reference sequence). CDR3 length equals 14 residues. After removal of 5 bases from V and 7 bases from J, the junction contained 13 bases not matched to a gene.